The following is a T cell receptor beta chain sequence with its context. This entry is derived from a study of control samples from healthy donors and cancer patients. Generated by immunoSEQ multiplex PCR, the TCRdb table keeps only in-frame clones and is missing some. Of about 38,000 clones detected, around 83% appear once; the ten largest clones hold around a fifth. The V end lost 2 bases, the J end lost 4 bases, and 8 bases lay between the germline ends. The CDR3 spans 13 residues. The sequence came from a woman aged 60-75 years with lung cancer. Sample: PBMCs. The chain has TRBV12-3 or TRBV12-4 and TRBJ1-2; the D is unclear. In DNA, the CDR3 is TGTGCCAGCAGTTTATTGAGAGCCTATGGCTACACCTTC. Its protein product is CASSLLRAYGYTF.